This T cell receptor (beta chain) was captured in a study of lymphopenia after photon versus proton radiotherapy (dated by TCRdb to 2018 to 2020). For the wider study: In patients with gastrointestinal tumors who developed high-grade lymphopenia, the study compared the immunological effects of photon radiation therapy with those of proton radiation therapy. The study aimed to characterize how the two radiation modalities differ in their impact on the immune system. The cohort comprised roughly 20 patients with gastrointestinal tumors who received either photon or proton therapy and then developed lymphopenia. Study-wide findings and limitations: The survival association was assessed only in patients who died, and better survival with proton therapy was presented by the authors as a possibility rather than a demonstrated result. Across the cohort, among patients who died, a greater drop in TCR diversity after the nadir was inversely correlated with overall survival time. After the lymphocyte count nadir, oligoclonal expansion, especially of CD8+ Temra cells, was observed in photon-treated repertoires, and the drop in diversity was driven by this expansion. Relative stability during treatment was observed in proton-treated patients, whereas loss of naive T cells and TCR diversity and gain of effector/memory populations were observed in photon-treated patients.

Reading the germline V gene gives CDR1 SGHRS and CDR2 YFSETQ. The germline V and J ends show losses of 3 bases and 6 bases respectively, and no gene match explains 9 bases of the junction. There are 15 amino acids in the CDR3, from cysteine to phenylalanine inclusive. The kept DNA is CDR3 alone, 45 bases in frame from the first base. Library generation was performed with the immunoSEQ multiplex PCR assay. Deep sequencing of rearranged TCR beta loci, alongside multiparametric flow cytometry, was used to profile T cell repertoires. This is the immuneACCESS table as TCRdb keeps it, with only in-frame sequences that have V and J called. A part of the clones is gone; compared with another copy, unresolved V genes explain less than half, and the rest is unexplained. This sample gives about 39,000 clones in total; 80% to 95% of them show up just once. The ten largest clonotypes hold around 15% of the sample.

As for this clone: Its target antigen remains unknown. One base away there is no much larger clone; base qualities are not given.

This clonotype originated in a man in his sixties with cholangiocarcinoma. The material sequenced was peripheral blood, taken from a patient treated with photon-based radiotherapy. The rearrangement combines TRBV5-1 with TRBJ2-1, with 7 central nucleotides matching TRBD2. The CDR3 protein sequence reads: CASSYWASGANEQFF. The nucleotide sequence reads TGCGCCAGCAGCTACTGGGCTAGCGGAGCCAATGAGCAGTTCTTC.